This T cell receptor beta chain was identified during a study of control samples from healthy donors and cancer patients. Sequenced by immunoSEQ multiplex PCR; TCRdb stores in-frame clones only, minus some. This table holds tens of thousands of clones, 80% to 95% found once. The CDR3 loop spans 15 amino acids. Germline V gene sequence: CDR1 SEHNR, CDR2 FQNEAQ (reference sequence). J gave up 4 bases and V 5 bases, and 7 bases lay outside the gene matches. The chain combines TRBV7-9 with TRBJ1-2, with TRBD1 matching 10 bases. The sequenced sample consisted of PBMCs. The sequence came from a woman aged 40 to 50 with lung cancer. The CDR3 region has the DNA TGTGCCAGCAGCCCTTCGGACAGGGGGGCCTATGGCTACACCTTC. Its protein product is CASSPSDRGAYGYTF. Together with reference TRBV7-9 and TRBJ1-2, the CDR3 gives the full variable domain: DTGVSQNPRHKITKRGQNVTFRCDPISEHNRLYWYRQTLGQGPEFLTYFQNEAQLEKSRLLSDRFSAERPKGSFSTLEIQRTEQGDSAMYLCASSPSDRGAYGYTFGSGTRLTVV.